These T cell receptor beta chains were read from a single sample in a study of cytotoxic CD8 clonotypes in ibrutinib-treated CLL. Sequencing was performed with immunoSEQ multiplex PCR; in TCRdb, only in-frame clones are kept and a portion is missing. The sample contains 150,000 or so clones, roughly 77% of which appear only once. The sample was PBMCs, taken after 12 months of ibrutinib treatment. These receptors were collected from a human donor with chronic lymphocytic leukemia. CDR3s include the opening cysteine and the closing phenylalanine or tryptophan. Each record gives: V gene, D gene, clone size, J gene, CDR3 DNA, CDR3 protein. The D gene is left open where the match is weak. Size tells how often a clone was seen (once, few, many) or the class of an expanded clone, and some rows leave it out.

V gene: TRBV19; D gene: TRBD1; clone size: NA; J gene: TRBJ1-2; CDR3 DNA: TGTGCCAGTCAAGGACAGGTCTATGGCTACACCTTC; CDR3 protein: CASQGQVYGYTF
V gene: TRBV15; D gene: NA; clone size: NA; J gene: TRBJ2-2; CDR3 DNA: TGTGCCACCAGCAGAGGGGGAGGGGGAATCACCGGGGAGCTGTTTTTT; CDR3 protein: CATSRGGGGITGELFF
V gene: TRBV4-2; D gene: TRBD1; clone size: NA; J gene: TRBJ1-1; CDR3 DNA: TGTGCCAGCAGCCAAGATCGGACAGGGAACACTGAAGCTTTCTTT; CDR3 protein: CASSQDRTGNTEAFF
V gene: TRBV18; D gene: TRBD1; clone size: NA; J gene: TRBJ1-1; CDR3 DNA: TGTGCCAGCTCGGCGGACAGGGACACTGAAGCTTTCTTT; CDR3 protein: CASSADRDTEAFF
V gene: TRBV2; D gene: TRBD1; clone size: NA; J gene: TRBJ1-4; CDR3 DNA: TGTGCCACCCACCAGGGGGCAGGCGAAAAACTGTTTTTT; CDR3 protein: CATHQGAGEKLFF
V gene: TRBV5-1; D gene: TRBD1; clone size: NA; J gene: TRBJ1-1; CDR3 DNA: TGCGCCAGCAGCTTGCCTCCGGGACAGGGGGCCGGGAACACTGAAGCTTTCTTT; CDR3 protein: CASSLPPGQGAGNTEAFF
V gene: TRBV7-2; D gene: NA; clone size: NA; J gene: TRBJ2-1; CDR3 DNA: TGTGCCAGCAGCCAGTATCGCTATGAGCAGTTCTTC; CDR3 protein: CASSQYRYEQFF
V gene: TRBV6-4; D gene: TRBD1; clone size: NA; J gene: TRBJ2-1; CDR3 DNA: TGTGCCAGCAGTTTGCAGGGGGCTATGGATGAGCAGTTCTTC; CDR3 protein: CASSLQGAMDEQFF
V gene: TRBV6-5; D gene: TRBD1; clone size: NA; J gene: TRBJ1-6; CDR3 DNA: TGTGCCAGCAGCAGGGACAGGGGCAATTCACCCCTCCACTTT; CDR3 protein: CASSRDRGNSPLHF
V gene: TRBV4-3; D gene: NA; clone size: few; J gene: TRBJ2-7; CDR3 DNA: TGCGCCAGCAGCCAAGATAGGGGGTCCCAGTACTTC; CDR3 protein: CASSQDRGSQYF
V gene: TRBV27; D gene: NA; clone size: few; J gene: TRBJ1-6; CDR3 DNA: TGTGCCAGCAGTTCCACGGACGGCGGGAATTCACCCCTCCACTTT; CDR3 protein: CASSSTDGGNSPLHF
V gene: TRBV5-1; D gene: NA; clone size: NA; J gene: TRBJ2-3; CDR3 DNA: TGCGCCAGCAGCTTGTGGGGGACAGATACGCAGTATTTT; CDR3 protein: CASSLWGTDTQYF
V gene: TRBV14; D gene: NA; clone size: once; J gene: TRBJ2-2; CDR3 DNA: TGTGCCAGCAGCCAAGGGCTCCGAGGGACGGCGAACACCGGGGAGCTGTTTTTT; CDR3 protein: CASSQGLRGTANTGELFF
V gene: TRBV18; D gene: TRBD1; clone size: NA; J gene: TRBJ1-1; CDR3 DNA: TGTGCCAGCTCACTCCCAGGGGGGTTTAAGAACTCTGAAGCTTTCTTT; CDR3 protein: CASSLPGGFKNSEAFF
V gene: TRBV6-5; D gene: TRBD1; clone size: NA; J gene: TRBJ1-1; CDR3 DNA: TGTGCCAGCAGCCAGGACAGGGACACTGAAGCTTTCTTT; CDR3 protein: CASSQDRDTEAFF
V gene: TRBV28; D gene: NA; clone size: NA; J gene: TRBJ2-7; CDR3 DNA: TGTGCCAGCCCCTGGGGCGAGCAGTACTTC; CDR3 protein: CASPWGEQYF
V gene: TRBV7-7; D gene: TRBD1; clone size: NA; J gene: TRBJ2-5; CDR3 DNA: TGTGCCAGCAGCCCAGTGGGACAGGTTCCCGAGACCCAGTACTTC; CDR3 protein: CASSPVGQVPETQYF
V gene: TRBV7-6; D gene: TRBD1; clone size: NA; J gene: TRBJ1-2; CDR3 DNA: TGTGCCAGCAGCTTAGGCAGGGGGCGCAGCTATGGCTACACCTTC; CDR3 protein: CASSLGRGRSYGYTF